The 15 T cell receptor beta chains in this list originate from one sample, sequenced in a study of T cells in Graves' hyperthyroidism and ophthalmopathy. TCR beta CDR3 regions were amplified from RNA. The study used the HTBI primer set for a first-round RT-PCR of the TCR CDR3. One entry per CDR3 protein, called by TCRdb with MiXCR from the multiplex PCR reads. The sample holds approximately 720,000 distinct CDR3 sequences; under 20% are singletons and the top ten take over 15%. Source material: blood. The receptor set was obtained from a woman aged 45-65 years with Graves' hyperthyroidism that later progressed to Graves' ophthalmopathy.

This chain uses TRBV7-2 with TRBJ2-5, with 10 positions matching TRBD1. Germline CDR1 and CDR2: SGHTA and FQGNSA. CDR3 size: 18 residues. After removal of 1 base from V and 3 bases from J, the junction contained 11 bases not matched to a gene. The CDR3 DNA reads as TGTGCCAGCAGCTTAGAAAAAGAGGGACAGGGGACGGAAGAGACCCAGTACTTC. This translates into CASSLEKEGQGTEETQYF.

This clonotype was detected ten times or more. The rearrangement uses TRBV3-1 and TRBJ1-6; D call uncertain. Germline assignment: CDR1 LGHDT and CDR2 YNNKEL (reference sequence). V was shortened by 2 bases and J by 9 bases, with 5 bases between the two germline ends. The CDR3 has 12 residues. CDR3 residues: CASSQIRSPLHF. As DNA, the CDR3 is TGTGCCAGCAGCCAAATTCGTTCACCCCTCCACTTT.

In this sample, this clonotype turned up a few times. The CDR3 DNA follows: TGTGCCAGCACCACGGGGGACAGGGGGTACGAGCAGTACTTC. Translation gives CASTTGDRGYEQYF. J is TRBJ2-7 and V is TRBV6-1; 11 nucleotides line up with TRBD1. Losses at the gene ends were 7 bases for V and 4 bases for J; bases not matched to a gene: 6. Germline CDR1 reads MNHNS; CDR2 reads SASEGT. The CDR3 length is 14 residues.

This rearrangement joins TRBV27 to TRBJ2-5; 10 nucleotides match TRBD2. This CDR3 is 19 amino acids long. Per the germline V gene, CDR1 is MNHEY and CDR2 is SMNVEV (reference sequence). V was clipped by 0 bases and J by 5 bases; unmatched bases: 15. CDR3: CASSLSSNPVAGGGETQYF. The CDR3 bases are TGTGCCAGCAGTTTATCCTCGAACCCAGTAGCGGGGGGTGGGGAGACCCAGTACTTC.

This clonotype was counted at least ten times. DNA for the CDR3: TGTGCCTGGCGGAATCAGGGGGGCCTCTACGAGCAGTACTTC. Translated, it gives CAWRNQGGLYEQYF. The chain joins TRBV30 to TRBJ2-7, with D possibly matching TRBD1 (7 bases). The CDR3 loop spans 14 amino acids. Per germline, CDR1 GTSNPN and CDR2 SVGIG (reference sequence). V shed 5 bases and J shed 3 bases, with 17 bases lying between them.

This clonotype has ten or more counts. The rearrangement uses TRBV12-3 or TRBV12-4 and TRBJ1-3, with no clear D. Deletions cut 5 bases from V and 4 bases from J, with 12 bases between. The length of the CDR3 is 14 residues. The CDR3 region has the DNA TGTGCCAGCAGTACCTGGACGTCAGGAAACACCATATATTTT. This sequence encodes CASSTWTSGNTIYF.

This clonotype has a count of ten or more. This chain uses TRBV28 with TRBJ2-1, with 7 bases that match TRBD2. The germline gives CDR1 MDHEN, CDR2 SYDVKM. CDR3 length: 12 amino acids. V lost 6 bases to trimming and J lost 5 bases; unmatched junction nucleotides: 1. The CDR3 DNA is TGTGCCAGCAGGAGCGGGGACAATGAGCAGTTCTTC. It is translated as CASRSGDNEQFF.

Ten or more counts support this clonotype. The chain uses TRBV20-1 and TRBJ2-3; 11 bases line up with TRBD1. The CDR3 consists of 16 residues. Germline assignment: CDR1 DFQATT and CDR2 SNEGSKA (reference sequence). V shed 5 bases, J shed 2 bases, and the junction held 9 bases outside the gene matches. In DNA form, the CDR3 reads TGCAGTGCTCGAACCGGGACAGGGGGAAACACAGATACGCAGTATTTT. It translates to CSARTGTGGNTDTQYF.

There are many counts of this clonotype. This chain links TRBV24-1 with TRBJ2-3, with TRBD2 identical over 7 bases. Germline CDR1 is KGHDR and CDR2 is SFDVKD. The ends lost 7 bases at V and 0 bases at J; junction bases unmatched: 6. The CDR3 spans 15 residues. The CDR3 reads CATSGGGTSTDTQYF. CDR3 sequence (DNA): TGTGCCACCAGCGGCGGGGGAACTAGCACAGATACGCAGTATTTT.

This clonotype was seen many times. The chain links TRBV5-1 to TRBJ1-1, with a tentative D call TRBD1 (5 bases). The CDR3 sequence is 14 residues long. Trimming stripped 5 bases from V and 5 bases from J, with 16 bases between. The germline V gene has CDR1 SGHRS and CDR2 YFSETQ. The CDR3 DNA reads TGCGCCAGCAGACCGGACCCCGAGGGGACTGAAGCTTTCTTT. It encodes CASRPDPEGTEAFF.

This chain links TRBV30 with TRBJ1-1, with D hard to call. V was trimmed by 8 bases and J by 11 bases, leaving 18 bases between them. Germline CDR1 and CDR2: GTSNPN and SVGIG (reference sequence). CDR3 length: 11 amino acids. CDR3 nucleotides: TGTGCCAGTAGTATAGCTGGTGCGGCTTTCTTT. Its protein product is CASSIAGAAFF.

The rearrangement joins TRBV6-1 to TRBJ1-2, with D tentatively TRBD1 (5 bases). V was pared by 1 base and J by 4 bases, with 13 bases between. This CDR3 has 15 amino acids. CDR1 is MNHNS, CDR2 SASEGT, per germline. The CDR3 spells CASSEVGAGVYGYTF. The DNA for the CDR3 is TGTGCCAGCAGTGAAGTAGGGGCCGGAGTCTATGGCTACACCTTC.

With regard to this clonotype: A junction end diverges from the germline sequence, so it may reflect a read error. The rearrangement joins TRBV6-2 or TRBV6-3 to TRBJ1-2, with D uncertain. This CDR3 is built from 13 residues. Germline V gives CDR1 MNHEY, CDR2 SVGEGT. The CDR3: CTSRHDGTYGYTF. The DNA for the CDR3 is TGTACCAGCAGACACGACGGAACCTATGGCTACACCTTC.

The CDR3 DNA is TGTGCCAGCAGTACTTACAGGGGTCCGGGTGGTTCACCCCTCCACTTT. Its protein is CASSTYRGPGGSPLHF. This rearrangement joins TRBV25-1 to TRBJ1-6; 7 positions match TRBD1. Per germline, CDR1 MGHDK and CDR2 SYGVNS. J gave up 9 bases and V 5 bases, and 13 bases lay outside the gene matches. CDR3 size: 16 residues.

Ten or more counts support this clonotype. This chain joins TRBV18 and TRBJ1-5; D gene uncertain. The CDR3 spans 14 residues. The V end was cut by 5 bases, the J end by 7 bases, with 15 bases between. Per germline, CDR1 KGHSH and CDR2 LQKENI. CDR3 in DNA: TGTGCCAGCTCAATGGTCCCTAAGGAGCAGCCCCAGCATTTT. It codes for CASSMVPKEQPQHF.